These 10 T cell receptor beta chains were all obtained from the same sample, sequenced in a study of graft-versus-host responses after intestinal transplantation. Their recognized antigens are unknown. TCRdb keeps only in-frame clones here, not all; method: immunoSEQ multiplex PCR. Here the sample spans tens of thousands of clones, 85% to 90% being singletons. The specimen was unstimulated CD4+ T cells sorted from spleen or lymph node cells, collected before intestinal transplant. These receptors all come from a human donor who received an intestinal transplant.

As DNA, the CDR3 is TGTGCCAGCAGCCCTGGCGGAATCACGTCCTACGAGCAGTACTTC. This encodes CASSPGGITSYEQYF. This sequence joins TRBV5-4 and TRBJ2-7; D remains unclear. This CDR3 comprises 15 residues. V gave up 4 bases and J gave up 1 base, with 15 bases separating them. Germline CDR1 is SGHNT and CDR2 is YYREEE (reference sequence).

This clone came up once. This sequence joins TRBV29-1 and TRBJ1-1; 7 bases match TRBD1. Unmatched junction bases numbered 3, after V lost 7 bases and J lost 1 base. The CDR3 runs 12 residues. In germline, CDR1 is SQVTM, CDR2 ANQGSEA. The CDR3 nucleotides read TGCAGCGGCGGGGACAGGAACACTGAAGCTTTCTTT. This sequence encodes CSGGDRNTEAFF.

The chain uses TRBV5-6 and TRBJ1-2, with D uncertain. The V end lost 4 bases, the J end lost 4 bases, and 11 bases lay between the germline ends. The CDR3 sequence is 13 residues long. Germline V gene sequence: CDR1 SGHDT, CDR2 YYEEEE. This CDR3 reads CASSPSDSYGYTF. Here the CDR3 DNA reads TGTGCCAGCAGCCCCTCCGATAGCTATGGCTACACCTTC.

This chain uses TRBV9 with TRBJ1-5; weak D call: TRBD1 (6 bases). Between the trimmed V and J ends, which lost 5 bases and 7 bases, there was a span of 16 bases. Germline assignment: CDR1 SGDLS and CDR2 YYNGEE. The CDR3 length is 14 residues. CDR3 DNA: TGTGCCAGCAGTCAACAGGGACGGGAACAGCCCCAGCATTTT. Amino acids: CASSQQGREQPQHF.

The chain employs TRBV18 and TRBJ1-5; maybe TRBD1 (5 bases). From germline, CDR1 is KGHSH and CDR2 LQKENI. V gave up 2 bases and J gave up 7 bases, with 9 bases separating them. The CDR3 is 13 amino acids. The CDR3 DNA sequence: TGTGCCAGCTCACCAGGGGCGGCACAGCCCCAGCATTTT. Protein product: CASSPGAAQPQHF. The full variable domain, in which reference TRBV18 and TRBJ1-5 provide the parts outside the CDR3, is NAGVMQNPRHLVRRRGQEARLRCSPMKGHSHVYWYRQLPEEGLKFMVYLQKENIIDESGMPKERFSAEFPKEGPSILRIQQVVRGDSAAYFCASSPGAAQPQHFGDGTRLSIL.

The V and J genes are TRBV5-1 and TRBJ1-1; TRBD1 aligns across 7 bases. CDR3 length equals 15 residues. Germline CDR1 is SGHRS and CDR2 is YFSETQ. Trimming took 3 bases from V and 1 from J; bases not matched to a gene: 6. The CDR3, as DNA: TGCGCCAGCAGCTCAGACAGGGCTAGGAACACTGAAGCTTTCTTT. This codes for CASSSDRARNTEAFF.

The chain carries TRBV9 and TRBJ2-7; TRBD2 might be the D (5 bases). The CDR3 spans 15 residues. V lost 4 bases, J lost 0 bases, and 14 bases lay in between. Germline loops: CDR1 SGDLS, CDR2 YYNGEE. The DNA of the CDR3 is TGTGCCAGCAGCCCCCGAGGGAGTAGCTCCTACGAGCAGTACTTC. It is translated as CASSPRGSSSYEQYF.

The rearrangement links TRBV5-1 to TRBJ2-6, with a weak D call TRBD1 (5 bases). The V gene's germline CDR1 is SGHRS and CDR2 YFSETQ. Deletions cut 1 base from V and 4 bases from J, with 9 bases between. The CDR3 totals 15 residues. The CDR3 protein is CASSLQGPGANVLTF. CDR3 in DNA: TGCGCCAGCAGCTTGCAGGGTCCCGGGGCCAACGTCCTGACTTTC.

The CDR3 loop is CASSEAGGAAGELFF. The CDR3 nucleotides read TGTGCCAGCAGTGAAGCCGGAGGGGCGGCCGGGGAGCTGTTTTTT. V is TRBV2 and J is TRBJ2-2; the D gene is possibly TRBD2 (6 bases). The CDR3 length is 15 residues. Germline CDR1 SNHLY, CDR2 FYNNEI. Trimming removed 0 bases at V and 6 bases at J, with 11 bases between.

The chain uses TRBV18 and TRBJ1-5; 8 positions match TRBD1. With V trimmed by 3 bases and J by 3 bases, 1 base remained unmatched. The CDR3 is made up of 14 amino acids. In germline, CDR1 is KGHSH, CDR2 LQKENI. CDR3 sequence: CASSPGQDNQPQHF. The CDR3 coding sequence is TGTGCCAGCTCACCGGGACAGGACAATCAGCCCCAGCATTTT.